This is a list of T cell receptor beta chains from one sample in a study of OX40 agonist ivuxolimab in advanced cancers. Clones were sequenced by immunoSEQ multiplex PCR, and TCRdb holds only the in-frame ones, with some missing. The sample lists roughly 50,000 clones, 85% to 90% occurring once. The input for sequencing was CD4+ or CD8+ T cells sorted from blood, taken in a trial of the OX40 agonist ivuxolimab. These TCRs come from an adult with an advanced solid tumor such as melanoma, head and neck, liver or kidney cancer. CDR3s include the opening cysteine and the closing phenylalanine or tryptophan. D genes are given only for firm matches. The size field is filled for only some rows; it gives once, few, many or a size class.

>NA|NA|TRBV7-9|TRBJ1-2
TGTGCCAGCAGCGGTTACGTGGATGGCTACACCTTC
CASSGYVDGYTF
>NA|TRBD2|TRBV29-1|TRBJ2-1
TGCAGCGTTGCCCAGCGGGGGTACAATGAGCAGTTCTTC
CSVAQRGYNEQFF
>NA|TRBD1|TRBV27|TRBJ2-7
TGTGCCAGCAGGGGACAGGGGGCACAAAGGGTCGGCGAGCAGTACTTC
CASRGQGAQRVGEQYF
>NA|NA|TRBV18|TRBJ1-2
TGTGCCAGCTCACTACAGACCGGAGGTGACTATGGCTACACCTTC
CASSLQTGGDYGYTF
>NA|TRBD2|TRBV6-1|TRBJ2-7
TGTGCCAGCAGTGAATCGACTAGCGGGGGCTACGAGCAGTACTTC
CASSESTSGGYEQYF
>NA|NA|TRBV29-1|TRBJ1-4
TGCAGCGTTCGCCTGGGTTCTAATGAAAAACTGTTTTTT
CSVRLGSNEKLFF
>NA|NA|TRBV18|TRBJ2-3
TGTGCCAGCTCACCACCAGGGGGAGGCACAGATACGCAGTATTTT
CASSPPGGGTDTQYF
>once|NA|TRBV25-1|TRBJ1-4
TGTGCCAGCAGTACTTACACGCGCCAAGCAACTAATGAAAAACTGTTTTTT
CASSTYTRQATNEKLFF
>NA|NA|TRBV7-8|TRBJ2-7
TGTGCCAGCAGCTTAAGGTGGGGGCTCTCCTACGAGCAGTACTTC
CASSLRWGLSYEQYF
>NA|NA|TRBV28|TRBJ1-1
TGTGCCAGCTCCTCTCCGGGCCAGAACACTGAAGCTTTCTTT
CASSSPGQNTEAFF
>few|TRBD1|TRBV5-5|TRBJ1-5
TGTGCCAGCAGCTTGGGTGGACAGGGGGATCAGCCCCAGCATTTT
CASSLGGQGDQPQHF
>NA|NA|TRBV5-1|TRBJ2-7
TGCGCCAGCAGCTTGGGACAGCCCCCTCGATCGTTCGAGCAGTACTTC
CASSLGQPPRSFEQYF
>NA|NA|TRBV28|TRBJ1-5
TGTGCCAGCAGTGGACAGTACGGCAATCAGCCCCAGCATTTT
CASSGQYGNQPQHF
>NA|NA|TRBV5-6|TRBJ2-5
TGTGCCAGCCTTTGGCCCGAGGGAGACCAAGAGACCCAGTACTTC
CASLWPEGDQETQYF
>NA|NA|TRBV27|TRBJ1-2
TGTGCCAGCAGAATGGGAATTAACTATGGCTACACCTTC
CASRMGINYGYTF
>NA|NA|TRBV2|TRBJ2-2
TGTGCCAGCACGGGGGGCGGGACCAACACCGGGGAGCTGTTTTTT
CASTGGGTNTGELFF
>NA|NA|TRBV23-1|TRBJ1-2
TGCGCCAGCAGTCACGCAACTTCCAACCATGGCTACACCTTC
CASSHATSNHGYTF
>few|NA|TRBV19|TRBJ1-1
TGTGCCAGTAGTATCCGGGGTTGGCACACTGAAGCTTTCTTT
CASSIRGWHTEAFF
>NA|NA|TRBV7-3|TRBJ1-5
TGTGCCAGCAGCTTAACCGGGGGCAATCAGCCCCAGCATTTT
CASSLTGGNQPQHF
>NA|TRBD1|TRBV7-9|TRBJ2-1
TGTGCCAGCAGCTTGGGACAGGTCTCCTACAATGAGCAGTTCTTC
CASSLGQVSYNEQFF
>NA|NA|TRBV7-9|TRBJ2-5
TGTGCCAGCAGCTTAGGTCAAGAGACCCAGTACTTC
CASSLGQETQYF
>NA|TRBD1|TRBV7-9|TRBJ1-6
TGTGCCAGCAGCTTAACGGGACAGGGTAATTCACCCCTCCACTTT
CASSLTGQGNSPLHF
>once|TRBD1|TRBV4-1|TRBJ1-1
TGCGCCAGCAGCCATCAACAGGGGAGGGTGACTGAAGCTTTCTTT
CASSHQQGRVTEAFF
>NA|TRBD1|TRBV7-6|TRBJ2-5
TGTGCCAGCAGCTCGTACGCCGGGACAGGGGGAGAGACCCAGTACTTC
CASSSYAGTGGETQYF
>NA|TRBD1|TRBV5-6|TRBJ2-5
TGTGCCAGCAGCCGCCGGACAGGAGTGACCCAGTACTTC
CASSRRTGVTQYF
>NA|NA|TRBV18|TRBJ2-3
TGTGCCAGCTCACGGGCAGCGGATACGCAGTATTTT
CASSRAADTQYF
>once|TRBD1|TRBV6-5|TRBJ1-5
TGTGCCAGCAGTTACACGACAGGGGTTGATCAGCCCCAGCATTTT
CASSYTTGVDQPQHF
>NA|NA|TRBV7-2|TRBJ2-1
TGTGCCAGCAGCTTCAATTTGGGGGGAGGGCAGTTCTTC
CASSFNLGGGQFF
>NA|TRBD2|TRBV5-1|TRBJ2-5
TGCGCCAGCACCTGGGGGGGCCAAGAGACCCAGTACTTC
CASTWGGQETQYF
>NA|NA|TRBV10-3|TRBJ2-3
TGTGCCATCAGTGCGCTAGGGGTAACAGATACGCAGTATTTT
CAISALGVTDTQYF
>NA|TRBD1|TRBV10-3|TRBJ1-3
TGTGCCATCAGCCAAGGACAGGGGCCGTTCTCTGGAAACACCATATATTTT
CAISQGQGPFSGNTIYF
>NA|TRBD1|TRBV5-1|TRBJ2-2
TGCGCCAGCAGCTTGTCGCGACAGGGATTTTTTACCGGGGAGCTGTTTTTT
CASSLSRQGFFTGELFF
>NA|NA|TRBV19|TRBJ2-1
TGTGCCAGTAGTATGGTCCCGAGCTCCTACAATGAGCAGTTCTTC
CASSMVPSSYNEQFF
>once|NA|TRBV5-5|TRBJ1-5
TGTGCCAGCAGCTTGGTACTCTCAGGGGTAAGGATGCAGCCCCAGCATTTT
CASSLVLSGVRMQPQHF
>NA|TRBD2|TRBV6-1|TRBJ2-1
TGTGCCAGCAGTGAACATGGGGGGGATGAGCAGTTCTTC
CASSEHGGDEQFF
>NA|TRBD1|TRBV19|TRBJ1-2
TGTGCCAGTAGTATAACAGGGGTGAACTATGGCTACACCTTC
CASSITGVNYGYTF
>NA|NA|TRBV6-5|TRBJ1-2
TGTGCCAGCAGTCCTCGGGGCAGCTATGGCTACACCTTC
CASSPRGSYGYTF
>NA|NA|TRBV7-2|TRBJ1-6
TGTGCCAGCAGCTTAGTGCAGGGAGGTTCACCCCTCCACTTT
CASSLVQGGSPLHF
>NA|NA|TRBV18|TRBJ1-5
TGTGCCAGCTCACACATCCCGACGGGTAACGAAGGCCAGCCCCAGCATTTT
CASSHIPTGNEGQPQHF
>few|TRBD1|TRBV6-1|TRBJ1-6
TGTGCCAGCAGTGAAACAACGGGACAGCTTAATTCACCCCTCCACTTT
CASSETTGQLNSPLHF
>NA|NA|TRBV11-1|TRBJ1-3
TGTGCCAGCAGCCCAGACGACCGTAGCTCTGGAAACACCATATATTTT
CASSPDDRSSGNTIYF
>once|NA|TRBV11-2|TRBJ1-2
TGTGCCAGCACCAAAGACAGAGGCTATGGCTACACCTTC
CASTKDRGYGYTF
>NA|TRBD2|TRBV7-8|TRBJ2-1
TGTGCCAGCAGCGGAGCGGGGGGGCCGAGGGGGCAGTTCTTC
CASSGAGGPRGQFF
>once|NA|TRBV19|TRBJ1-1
TGTGCCAGTACTCTCGGCAGGAACACTGAAGCTTTCTTT
CASTLGRNTEAFF